The 30 T cell receptor beta chains in this list originate from one sample, sequenced in a study of cytomegalovirus exposure and HLA in healthy donors (TCRdb year 2017). The protocol used for the library was the immunoSEQ multiplex PCR assay. A mixture of 60 forward primers for TCR Vbeta segments and 13 reverse primers for TCR Jbeta segments was used in the multiplex PCR. TCRdb took over this immuneACCESS table, retaining in-frame rearrangements with V and J assigned. Such tables are incomplete; in checked studies, under half of the missing clones stem from an unresolved V gene, and the remainder is unexplained. The sample contains around 68,000 clones, approximately 72% of them found a single time. The top ten constitute about 7.1% of the sample. Sequencing was performed on PBMCs. These receptors came from a woman aged 25 to 45 in good health and CMV-seropositive.

This chain joins TRBV15 and TRBJ2-3; no firm D call. The length of the CDR3 is 14 residues. The germline V gene encodes CDR1 LNHNV and CDR2 YYDKDF (reference sequence). V lost 0 bases and J 4 bases, leaving 8 bases between the germline ends. The CDR3 loop reads CATSRDKAADTQYF. CDR3 bases: TGTGCCACCAGCAGAGATAAGGCGGCAGATACGCAGTATTTT.

This clone was observed once. The chain links TRBV12-5 to TRBJ1-1; 7 bases align to TRBD1. The CDR3 sequence is 13 residues long. Unmatched junction bases numbered 4, after V lost 6 bases and J lost 3 bases. Germline CDR1 reads LGHNT; CDR2 reads FRNRAP. For the CDR3, the DNA is TGTGCTAGTGGCTGGGACAGCCACACTGAAGCTTTCTTT. Amino acids: CASGWDSHTEAFF.

The chain has TRBV2 and TRBJ2-6, with D tentatively TRBD1 (5 bases). CDR1 is SNHLY and CDR2 is FYNNEI in the germline V gene. The CDR3 is 15 residues long. V was pared by 8 bases and J by 0 bases, with 11 bases between. The CDR3 here is CASRRRGSGANVLTF. CDR3 bases: TGTGCCAGCCGAAGAAGGGGCTCTGGGGCCAACGTCCTGACTTTC.

This chain links TRBV11-2 with TRBJ2-1; TRBD2 matches 9 bases. J was trimmed by 9 bases and V by 0 bases; bases with no gene match: 9. Germline values: CDR1 SGHAT, CDR2 FQNNGV. The length of the CDR3 is 16 residues. CDR3 in amino acids: CASSLDRLAGRGEQFF. CDR3 DNA sequence: TGTGCCAGCAGCTTAGATAGGCTAGCGGGAAGGGGTGAGCAGTTCTTC.

V usage is TRBV6-6 and J usage is TRBJ2-5; 13 bases are shared with TRBD2. In germline, CDR1 is MNHNY, CDR2 SVGAGI (reference sequence). Trimming at V came to 8 bases and at J to 0 bases, leaving 0 bases not matched to a gene. This CDR3 spans 14 amino acids. CDR3: CASGTSGNQETQYF. The CDR3 DNA reads TGTGCCAGCGGGACTAGCGGGAACCAAGAGACCCAGTACTTC.

The J gene is TRBJ2-3, the V gene TRBV5-1, with D tentatively TRBD2 (5 bases). Germline CDR1 reads SGHRS; CDR2 reads YFSETQ. The CDR3 is made up of 13 amino acids. The ends were cut back, 4 bases at V and 3 bases at J, with 9 bases in the middle. Here the CDR3 reads CASSRGGTDTQYF. The CDR3 DNA is TGCGCCAGCAGCCGAGGAGGAACAGATACGCAGTATTTT.

The chain links TRBV14 to TRBJ1-1; 9 bases match TRBD1. V shed 1 base, J shed 8 bases, and the junction held 2 bases outside the gene matches. Germline CDR1 and CDR2: SGHDN and FVKESK. This CDR3 spans 13 amino acids. The CDR3 here is CASSQVQGAEAFF. In DNA, the CDR3 is TGTGCCAGCAGCCAAGTACAGGGGGCCGAAGCTTTCTTT.

V and J are TRBV6-5 and TRBJ2-1; possible D gene TRBD2, 6 bases. The CDR3 runs to 15 residues. Germline CDR1 reads MNHEY; CDR2 reads SVGAGI. V gave up 8 bases and J gave up 4 bases, with 18 bases separating them. The CDR3 is CASRLSAGLYNEQFF. CDR3 DNA sequence: TGTGCCAGCCGCCTCAGCGCGGGGCTTTACAATGAGCAGTTCTTC.

There are a few counts of this clone. The chain is built from TRBV4-3 and TRBJ2-1; 7 bases are shared with TRBD1. Germline lookup yields CDR1 LGHNA and CDR2 YSLEER. This CDR3 contains 14 residues. Germline trimming cut 4 bases from V and 4 bases from J; bases unmatched to any gene: 4. CDR3 region: CASSLGTAYNEQFF. The CDR3 nucleotides read TGCGCCAGCAGCCTAGGGACAGCGTACAATGAGCAGTTCTTC.

The chain employs TRBV13 and TRBJ2-3; 7 bases map to TRBD2. The CDR3 loop spans 13 amino acids. Unmatched junction bases numbered 4, after V lost 5 bases and J lost 5 bases. Germline lookup yields CDR1 PRHDT and CDR2 FYEKMQ (reference sequence). The CDR3 sequence is CASSPWEGDTQYF. CDR3 in DNA: TGTGCCAGCAGCCCGTGGGAGGGAGATACGCAGTATTTT. Filled out from reference TRBV13 and TRBJ2-3, the complete variable domain reads AAGVIQSPRHLIKEKRETATLKCYPIPRHDTVYWYQQGPGQDPQFLISFYEKMQSDKGSIPDRFSAQQFSDYHSELNMSSLELGDSALYFCASSPWEGDTQYFGPGTRLTVL.

This chain uses TRBV27 with TRBJ1-2; no firm D call. Trimming left V 8 bases short and J 3 bases short, with 7 bases between. Germline V lookup: CDR1 MNHEY, CDR2 SMNVEV (reference sequence). The CDR3 is 11 amino acids. CDR3 bases: TGTGCCAGCGGCCAAGACTATGGCTACACCTTC. Translated: CASGQDYGYTF.

The chain has TRBV19 and TRBJ2-5, with a tentative D call TRBD2 (5 bases). Trimming pared 3 bases from V and 3 bases from J, leaving 14 bases between. The germline gives CDR1 LNHDA, CDR2 SQIVND (reference sequence). The CDR3 length is 15 residues. The CDR3: CASSIGRGWEETQYF. The CDR3 nucleotides read TGTGCCAGTAGTATCGGTCGGGGTTGGGAAGAGACCCAGTACTTC.

This chain connects TRBV4-3 to TRBJ2-1; TRBD2 agrees at 11 bases. Germline CDR1 is LGHNA and CDR2 is YSLEER. The CDR3 has 17 amino acids. Unmatched junction bases numbered 10, after V lost 1 base and J lost 8 bases. CDR3 bases: TGCGCCAGCAGCCAAGTAAATTTAGCGGGAGGGCCCCATGAGCAGTTCTTC. It specifies CASSQVNLAGGPHEQFF.

V usage is TRBV9 and J usage is TRBJ2-2; 10 nucleotides line up with TRBD2. CDR3 length: 16 residues. Germline V lookup: CDR1 SGDLS, CDR2 YYNGEE. Trimming removed 4 bases from V and 5 bases from J; junction bases left unmatched: 8. The CDR3 nucleotides read TGTGCCAGCAGCCCTCAGCCGGGACTAGCGACCGGGGAGCTGTTTTTT. This translates into CASSPQPGLATGELFF.

The V gene is TRBV4-1, the J gene TRBJ2-4, with TRBD1 matching over 9 bases. The CDR3 runs 14 residues. Germline CDR1 is MGHRA and CDR2 is YSYEKL. V lost 5 bases, J lost 5 bases, and 4 bases stayed unmatched. Here the CDR3 reads CASSFRTGENIQYF. For the CDR3, the DNA is TGCGCCAGCAGCTTTCGGACAGGGGAAAACATTCAGTACTTC.

This sequence joins TRBV6-1 and TRBJ2-7; D call uncertain. The V gene's germline CDR1 is MNHNS and CDR2 SASEGT. Trimming cost V 1 base and J 0 bases, with 7 bases left between them. The CDR3 has 14 amino acids. The CDR3 loop is CASSEGQSSYEQYF. DNA for the CDR3: TGTGCCAGCAGTGAAGGGCAAAGCTCCTACGAGCAGTACTTC.

This chain links TRBV30 with TRBJ2-3; 16 bases agree with TRBD2. The CDR3 spans 16 residues. CDR1 and CDR2 (germline): GTSNPN, SVGIG (reference sequence). Trimming at V came to 0 bases and at J to 10 bases, leaving 7 bases not matched to a gene. CDR3 nucleotides: TGTGCCTGGAGTGTTGGGACTAGCGGGAGGGCCAGGTCGCAGTATTTT. It encodes CAWSVGTSGRARSQYF.

The rearrangement links TRBV7-3 to TRBJ2-3; D is perhaps TRBD2 (6 bases). The CDR3 is 17 amino acids. CDR1 and CDR2 (germline): SGHTA, FQGTGA. V was trimmed by 0 bases and J by 0 bases, leaving 13 bases between them. In nucleotides, the CDR3 is TGTGCCAGCAGCTTAACGGAGCGGGTAACTAGCACAGATACGCAGTATTTT. Amino acids: CASSLTERVTSTDTQYF.

The rearrangement links TRBV28 to TRBJ1-1, with D unclear. Trimming removed 3 bases from V and 7 bases from J, with 9 bases in between. CDR3 length: 12 residues. Germline V CDR1 and CDR2: MDHEN, SYDVKM. The DNA of the CDR3 is TGTGCCAGCAGTTTGCGGAGGATTGAAGCTTTCTTT. This gives the protein CASSLRRIEAFF.

The chain carries TRBV9 and TRBJ2-2; 11 nucleotides agree with TRBD1. Trimming took 4 bases from V and 5 from J; bases not matched to a gene: 13. Germline lookup yields CDR1 SGDLS and CDR2 YYNGEE. The CDR3 contains 18 residues. As DNA, the CDR3 is TGTGCCAGCAGCCTCACCTGGGGGGGGACAGGGGGTACCGGGGAGCTGTTTTTT. It is translated as CASSLTWGGTGGTGELFF. The full variable domain, completed using reference TRBV9 and TRBJ2-2, is DSGVTQTPKHLITATGQRVTLRCSPRSGDLSVYWYQQSLDQGLQFLIQYYNGEERAKGNILERFSAQQFPDLHSELNLSSLELGDSALYFCASSLTWGGTGGTGELFFGEGSRLTVL.

This clone was counted only a few times. The rearrangement joins TRBV29-1 to TRBJ1-1; tentative D call: TRBD1 (5 bases). Per the germline V gene, CDR1 is SQVTM and CDR2 is ANQGSEA. The CDR3 runs 12 residues. V lost 3 bases to trimming and J lost 3 bases, with 8 bases between them. DNA for the CDR3: TGCAGCGTTGACAGGGCCCACACTGAAGCTTTCTTT. Translating gives CSVDRAHTEAFF.

This clone is a singleton in its sample. The chain links TRBV2 to TRBJ2-1, with D possibly TRBD2 on 6 matching bases. The CDR3 is 13 amino acids. V gave up 7 bases and J gave up 1 base, with 8 bases separating them. Germline-derived CDR1 and CDR2 are SNHLY and FYNNEI. CDR3 protein: CASKAGSYNEQFF. In DNA form, the CDR3 reads TGTGCCAGCAAGGCGGGGTCCTACAATGAGCAGTTCTTC.

This clone has more than one count but fewer than ten. The V gene is TRBV20-1, the J gene TRBJ2-7; D unresolved. CDR3 length equals 11 residues. The V gene lost 3 bases and the J gene lost 6 bases, with 9 bases spanning the gap. The V gene's germline CDR1 is DFQATT and CDR2 SNEGSKA (reference sequence). Here the CDR3 DNA reads TGCAGTGCTAGTAGCTGGCCCGAGCAGTACTTC. Translating gives CSASSWPEQYF.

This clone was counted many times. The chain is built from TRBV2 and TRBJ2-7; 10 nucleotides agree with TRBD1. Looked up from germline, CDR1 is SNHLY and CDR2 is FYNNEI. After removal of 4 bases from V and 0 bases from J, the junction contained 3 bases not matched to a gene. This CDR3 spans 15 amino acids. The CDR3: CASSVGTGASYEQYF. CDR3 DNA: TGTGCCAGCAGTGTGGGGACAGGGGCCTCCTACGAGCAGTACTTC.

The chain is built from TRBV6-5 and TRBJ2-1; 11 nucleotides align to TRBD2. The junction had 5 bases not matched to a gene; V was cut back by 6 bases and J by 4 bases. The CDR3 is made up of 15 amino acids. Germline V lookup: CDR1 MNHEY, CDR2 SVGAGI. The CDR3 protein is CASRAGLAVYNEQFF. The CDR3 DNA reads as TGTGCCAGCAGGGCGGGACTAGCGGTTTACAATGAGCAGTTCTTC.

This rearrangement joins TRBV29-1 to TRBJ2-2; D uncertain. The germline CDR1 and CDR2 sequences are SQVTM and ANQGSEA. CDR3 size: 15 residues. The germline V and J ends were trimmed by 6 bases and 7 bases, with 21 bases remaining between them. CDR3 nucleotides: TGCAGCGTAAGAGCCTCCAGATCCTCGGGCGGGGAGCTGTTTTTT. Encoded protein: CSVRASRSSGGELFF.

The V gene is TRBV28, the J gene TRBJ1-2; no firm D call. V lost 7 bases to trimming and J lost 7 bases, with 16 bases between them. Germline values: CDR1 MDHEN, CDR2 SYDVKM. The CDR3 is 13 amino acids. The CDR3: CASNAGGLAGYTF. CDR3 bases: TGTGCCAGCAACGCTGGAGGGTTAGCTGGCTACACCTTC.

This clone was seen only a few times. This chain uses TRBV7-2 with TRBJ1-3; D unresolved. With 1 base removed from V and 4 bases from J, the gap between germline ends came to 11 bases. Germline CDR1 reads SGHTA; CDR2 reads FQGNSA. There are 15 residues in the CDR3. The CDR3 region has the DNA TGTGCCAGCAGCTTAGATAGTAGGGAGGGAAACACCATATATTTT. It translates to CASSLDSREGNTIYF.

This sequence joins TRBV7-2 and TRBJ2-3, with 8 bases aligning to TRBD1. V shed 5 bases, J shed 5 bases, and the junction held 3 bases outside the gene matches. This CDR3 region has 13 residues. Germline CDR1 SGHTA, CDR2 FQGNSA. The CDR3 protein is CASSRDRQDTQYF. The CDR3 DNA sequence: TGTGCCAGCAGCAGGGACAGGCAAGATACGCAGTATTTT.

This clone was observed a handful of times. The chain has TRBV4-3 and TRBJ2-2, with D perhaps matching TRBD2 (5 bases). Germline V lookup: CDR1 LGHNA, CDR2 YSLEER. The CDR3 has 16 residues. The V gene lost 1 base and the J gene lost 1 base, with 10 bases spanning the gap. The CDR3 reads CASSQARALNTGELFF. For the CDR3, the DNA is TGCGCCAGCAGCCAAGCGAGGGCCCTGAACACCGGGGAGCTGTTTTTT.